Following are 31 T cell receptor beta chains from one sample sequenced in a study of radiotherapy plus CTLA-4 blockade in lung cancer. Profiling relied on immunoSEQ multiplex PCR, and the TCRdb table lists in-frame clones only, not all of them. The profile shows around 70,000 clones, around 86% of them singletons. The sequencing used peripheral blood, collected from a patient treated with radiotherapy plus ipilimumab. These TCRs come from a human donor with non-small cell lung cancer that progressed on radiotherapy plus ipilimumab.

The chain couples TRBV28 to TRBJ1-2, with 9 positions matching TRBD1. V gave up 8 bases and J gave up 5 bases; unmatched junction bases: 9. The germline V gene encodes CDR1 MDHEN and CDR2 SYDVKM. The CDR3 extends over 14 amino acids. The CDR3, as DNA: TGTGCCAGCTCCATTGGGGACAGGGAATATGGCTACACCTTC. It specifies CASSIGDREYGYTF.

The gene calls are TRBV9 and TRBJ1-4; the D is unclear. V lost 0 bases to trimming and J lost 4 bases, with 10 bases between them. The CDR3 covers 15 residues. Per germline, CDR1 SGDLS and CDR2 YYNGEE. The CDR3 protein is CASSVATGYNEKLFF. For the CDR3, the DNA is TGTGCCAGCAGCGTAGCTACTGGTTATAATGAAAAACTGTTTTTT.

In DNA form, the CDR3 reads TGCGCCAGCAGCCCTAGCCGGGGAAACACTGAAGCTTTCTTT. Encoded protein: CASSPSRGNTEAFF. This chain joins TRBV5-1 and TRBJ1-1; D is ambiguous. Trimming shortened V by 4 bases and J by 2 bases, and 12 bases separated the two germline ends. Germline CDR1 reads SGHRS; CDR2 reads YFSETQ. The CDR3 runs 14 residues.

CDR3 amino acids: CASSRGGYQPQHF. The CDR3, as DNA: TGTGCCAGTAGCAGGGGTGGTTACCAGCCCCAGCATTTT. The rearrangement links TRBV19 to TRBJ1-5; a weak D match, TRBD1 (6 bases). The CDR3 loop spans 13 amino acids. Trimming shortened V by 6 bases and J by 7 bases, and 13 bases separated the two germline ends. Germline assignment: CDR1 LNHDA and CDR2 SQIVND (reference sequence).

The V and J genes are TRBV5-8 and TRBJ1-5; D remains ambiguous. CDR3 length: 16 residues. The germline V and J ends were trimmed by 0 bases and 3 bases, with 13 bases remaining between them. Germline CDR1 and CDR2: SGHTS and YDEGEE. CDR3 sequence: CASSLAGISSNQPQHF. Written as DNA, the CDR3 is TGTGCCAGCAGCTTGGCAGGAATTTCCTCCAATCAGCCCCAGCATTTT.

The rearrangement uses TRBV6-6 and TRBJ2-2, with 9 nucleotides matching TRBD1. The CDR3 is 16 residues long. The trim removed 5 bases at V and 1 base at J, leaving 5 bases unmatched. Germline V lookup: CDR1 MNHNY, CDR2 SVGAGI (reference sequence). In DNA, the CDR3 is TGTGCCAGCAGTAACCCGGGACAGGGGAACACCGGGGAGCTGTTTTTT. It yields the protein CASSNPGQGNTGELFF.

In nucleotides, the CDR3 is TGTGCCTGGAGCAGCCAGACCCCCTATGGCTACACCTTC. It is translated as CAWSSQTPYGYTF. This sequence joins TRBV30 and TRBJ1-2; D remains unclear. Trimming stripped 3 bases from V and 4 bases from J, with 12 bases between. CDR1 GTSNPN and CDR2 SVGIG come from the germline V gene (reference sequence). The CDR3 is made up of 13 amino acids.

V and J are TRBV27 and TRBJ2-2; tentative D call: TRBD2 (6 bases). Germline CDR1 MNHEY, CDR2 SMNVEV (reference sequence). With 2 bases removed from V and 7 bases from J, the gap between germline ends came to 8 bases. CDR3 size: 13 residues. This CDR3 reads CASSLGRDGELFF. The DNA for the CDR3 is TGTGCCAGCAGTTTAGGGCGGGACGGGGAGCTGTTTTTT.

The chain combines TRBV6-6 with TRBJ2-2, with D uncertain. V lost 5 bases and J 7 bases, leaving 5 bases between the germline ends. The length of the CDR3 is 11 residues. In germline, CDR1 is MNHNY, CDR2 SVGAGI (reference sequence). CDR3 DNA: TGTGCCAGCAGTGATCTCGGGGAGCTGTTTTTT. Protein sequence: CASSDLGELFF.

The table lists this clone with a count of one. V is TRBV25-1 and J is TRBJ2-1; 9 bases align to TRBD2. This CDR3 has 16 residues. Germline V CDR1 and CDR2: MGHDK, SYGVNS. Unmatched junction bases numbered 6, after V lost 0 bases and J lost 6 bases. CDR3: CASSEYYSGSINEQFF. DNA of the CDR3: TGTGCCAGCAGTGAATATTATAGCGGGAGTATCAATGAGCAGTTCTTC.

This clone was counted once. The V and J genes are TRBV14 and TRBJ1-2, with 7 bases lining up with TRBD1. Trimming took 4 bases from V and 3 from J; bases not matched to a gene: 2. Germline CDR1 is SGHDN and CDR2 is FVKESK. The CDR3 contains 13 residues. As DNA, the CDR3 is TGTGCCAGCAGCCGAACAGGGGACTATGGCTACACCTTC. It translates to CASSRTGDYGYTF.

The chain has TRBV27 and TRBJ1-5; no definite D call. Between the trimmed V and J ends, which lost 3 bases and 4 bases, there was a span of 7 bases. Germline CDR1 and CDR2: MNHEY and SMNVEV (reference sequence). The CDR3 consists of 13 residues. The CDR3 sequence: CASSFSENQPQHF. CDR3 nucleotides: TGTGCCAGCAGTTTTTCTGAGAATCAGCCCCAGCATTTT.

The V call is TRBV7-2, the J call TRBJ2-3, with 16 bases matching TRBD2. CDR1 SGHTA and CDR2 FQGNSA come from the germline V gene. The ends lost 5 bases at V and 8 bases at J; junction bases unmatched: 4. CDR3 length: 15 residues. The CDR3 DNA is TGTGCCAGCAGCAGGGGACTAGCGGGAGGGCTTACGCAGTATTTT. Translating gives CASSRGLAGGLTQYF. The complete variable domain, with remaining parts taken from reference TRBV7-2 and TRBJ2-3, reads GAGVSQSPSNKVTEKGKDVELRCDPISGHTALYWYRQSLGQGLEFLIYFQGNSAPDKSGLPSDRFSAERTGGSVSTLTIQRTQQEDSAVYLCASSRGLAGGLTQYFGPGTRLTVL.

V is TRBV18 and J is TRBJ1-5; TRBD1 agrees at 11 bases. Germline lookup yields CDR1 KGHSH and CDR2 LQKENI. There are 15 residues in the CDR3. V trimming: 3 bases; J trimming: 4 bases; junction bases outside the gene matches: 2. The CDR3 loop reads CASSPGQGGNQPQHF. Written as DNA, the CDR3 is TGTGCCAGCTCACCGGGACAGGGGGGTAATCAGCCCCAGCATTTT.

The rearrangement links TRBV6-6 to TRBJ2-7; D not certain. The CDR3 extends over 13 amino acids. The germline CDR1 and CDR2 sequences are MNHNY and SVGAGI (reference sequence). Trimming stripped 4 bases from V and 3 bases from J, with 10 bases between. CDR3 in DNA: TGTGCCAGCAGTTCCGAGCGCTACTACGAGCAGTACTTC. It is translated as CASSSERYYEQYF.

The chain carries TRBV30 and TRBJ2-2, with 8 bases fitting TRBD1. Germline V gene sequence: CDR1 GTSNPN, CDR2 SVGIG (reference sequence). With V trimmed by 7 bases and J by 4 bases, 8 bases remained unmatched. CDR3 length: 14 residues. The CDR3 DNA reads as TGTGCCTCGGGGACAGGCGGCAGCACCGGGGAGCTGTTTTTT. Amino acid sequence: CASGTGGSTGELFF. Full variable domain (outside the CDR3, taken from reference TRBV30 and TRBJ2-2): SQTIHQWPATLVQPVGSPLSLECTVEGTSNPNLYWYRQAAGRGLQLLFYSVGIGQISSEVPQNLSASRPQDRQFILSSKKLLLSDSGFYLCASGTGGSTGELFFGEGSRLTVL.

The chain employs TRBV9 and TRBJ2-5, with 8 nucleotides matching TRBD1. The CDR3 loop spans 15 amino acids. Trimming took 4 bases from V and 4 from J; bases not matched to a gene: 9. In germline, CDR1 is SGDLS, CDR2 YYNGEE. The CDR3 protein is CASSLAGTGGETQYF. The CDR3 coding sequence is TGTGCCAGCAGCTTAGCCGGGACAGGAGGAGAGACCCAGTACTTC.

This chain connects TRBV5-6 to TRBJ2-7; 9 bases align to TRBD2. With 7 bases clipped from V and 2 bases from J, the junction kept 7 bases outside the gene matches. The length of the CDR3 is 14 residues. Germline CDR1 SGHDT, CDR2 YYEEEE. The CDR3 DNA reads TGTGCCAGCGATATAGCGGGAGCGGCCTACGAGCAGTACTTC. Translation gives CASDIAGAAYEQYF.

The DNA for the CDR3 is TGTGCCAGCAGTTTGAGTAGCACATCCTACAATGAGCAGTTCTTC. This encodes CASSLSSTSYNEQFF. The chain couples TRBV27 to TRBJ2-1; D not resolved. The CDR3 runs to 15 residues. V was shortened by 3 bases and J by 1 base, with 10 bases between the two germline ends. The germline V gene encodes CDR1 MNHEY and CDR2 SMNVEV (reference sequence).

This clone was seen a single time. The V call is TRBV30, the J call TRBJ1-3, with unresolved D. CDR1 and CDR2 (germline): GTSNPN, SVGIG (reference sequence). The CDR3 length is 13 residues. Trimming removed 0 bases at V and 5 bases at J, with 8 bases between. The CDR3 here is CAWSVRNRNTIYF. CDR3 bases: TGTGCCTGGAGTGTACGCAACCGAAACACCATATATTTT. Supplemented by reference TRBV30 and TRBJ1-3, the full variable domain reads SQTIHQWPATLVQPVGSPLSLECTVEGTSNPNLYWYRQAAGRGLQLLFYSVGIGQISSEVPQNLSASRPQDRQFILSSKKLLLSDSGFYLCAWSVRNRNTIYFGEGSWLTVV.

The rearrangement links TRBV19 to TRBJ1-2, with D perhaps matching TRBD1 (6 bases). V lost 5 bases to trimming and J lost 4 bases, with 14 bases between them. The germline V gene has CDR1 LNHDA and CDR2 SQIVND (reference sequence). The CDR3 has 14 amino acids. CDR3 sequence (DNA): TGTGCCAGTAGTGGAAACAGGGACGGCTATGGCTACACCTTC. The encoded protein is CASSGNRDGYGYTF.

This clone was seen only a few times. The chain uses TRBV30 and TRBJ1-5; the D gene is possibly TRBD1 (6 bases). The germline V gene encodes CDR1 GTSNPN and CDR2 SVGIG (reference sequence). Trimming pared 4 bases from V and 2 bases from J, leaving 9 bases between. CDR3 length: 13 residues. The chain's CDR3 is CAWKGGGNQPQHF. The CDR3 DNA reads TGTGCCTGGAAAGGGGGTGGCAATCAGCCCCAGCATTTT.

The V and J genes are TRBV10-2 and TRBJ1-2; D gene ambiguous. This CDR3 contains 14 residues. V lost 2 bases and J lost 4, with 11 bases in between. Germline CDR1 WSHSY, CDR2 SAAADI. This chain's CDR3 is CASSEMVMGYGYTF. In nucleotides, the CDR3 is TGCGCCAGCAGTGAGATGGTGATGGGCTATGGCTACACCTTC.

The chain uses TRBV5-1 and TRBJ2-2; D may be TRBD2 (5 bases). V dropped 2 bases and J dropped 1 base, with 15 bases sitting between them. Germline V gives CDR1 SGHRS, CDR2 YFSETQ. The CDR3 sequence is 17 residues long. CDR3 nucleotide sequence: TGCGCCAGCAGCTTCGGGGATCGACGGGGGAACACCGGGGAGCTGTTTTTT. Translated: CASSFGDRRGNTGELFF.

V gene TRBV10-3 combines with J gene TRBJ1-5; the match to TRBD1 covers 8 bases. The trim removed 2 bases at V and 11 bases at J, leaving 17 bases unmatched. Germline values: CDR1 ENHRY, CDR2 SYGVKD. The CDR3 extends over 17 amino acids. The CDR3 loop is CAISEPTPGQVFGTQHF. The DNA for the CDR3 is TGTGCCATCAGTGAGCCGACCCCGGGACAGGTTTTTGGAACCCAGCATTTT.

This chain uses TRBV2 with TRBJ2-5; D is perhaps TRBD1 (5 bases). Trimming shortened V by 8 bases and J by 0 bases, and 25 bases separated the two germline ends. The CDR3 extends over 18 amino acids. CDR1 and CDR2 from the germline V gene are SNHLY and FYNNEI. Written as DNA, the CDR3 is TGTGCCAGCGGGGCCCCGGACAACCCGATCTTAAACCAAGAGACCCAGTACTTC. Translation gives CASGAPDNPILNQETQYF.

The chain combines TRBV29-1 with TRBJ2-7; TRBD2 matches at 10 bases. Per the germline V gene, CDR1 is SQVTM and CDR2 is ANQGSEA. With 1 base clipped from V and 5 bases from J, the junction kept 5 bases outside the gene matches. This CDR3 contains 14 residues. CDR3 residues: CSVEGAGGMNEQYF. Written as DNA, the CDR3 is TGCAGCGTTGAAGGAGCGGGAGGGATGAACGAGCAGTACTTC.

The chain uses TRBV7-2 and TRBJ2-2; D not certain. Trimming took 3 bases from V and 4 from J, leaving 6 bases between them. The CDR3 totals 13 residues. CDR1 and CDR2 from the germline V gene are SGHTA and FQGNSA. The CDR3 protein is CASSFSGTGELFF. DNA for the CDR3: TGTGCCAGCAGCTTTAGTGGCACCGGGGAGCTGTTTTTT.

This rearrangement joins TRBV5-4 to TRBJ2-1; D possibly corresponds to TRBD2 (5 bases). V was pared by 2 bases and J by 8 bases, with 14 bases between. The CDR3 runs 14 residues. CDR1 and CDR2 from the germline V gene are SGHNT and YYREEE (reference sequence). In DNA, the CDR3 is TGTGCCAGCAGCTTCCAGAATAGCGCGGATGAGCAGTTCTTC. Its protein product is CASSFQNSADEQFF.

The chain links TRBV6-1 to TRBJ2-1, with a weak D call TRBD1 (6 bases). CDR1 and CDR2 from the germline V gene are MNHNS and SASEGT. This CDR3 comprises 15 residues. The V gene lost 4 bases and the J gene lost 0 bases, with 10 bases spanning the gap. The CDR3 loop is CASSGGHSSYNEQFF. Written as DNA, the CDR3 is TGTGCCAGCAGTGGGGGACATAGCTCCTACAATGAGCAGTTCTTC.

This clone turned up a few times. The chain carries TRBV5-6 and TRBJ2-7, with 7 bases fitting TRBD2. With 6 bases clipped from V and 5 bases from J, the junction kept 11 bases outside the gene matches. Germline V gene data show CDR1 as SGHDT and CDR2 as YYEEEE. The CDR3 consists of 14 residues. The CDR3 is CASTSGSREDEQYF. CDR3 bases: TGTGCCAGCACCTCCGGGAGCCGGGAGGACGAGCAGTACTTC.